The sequence of this T cell receptor (beta chain) was determined in a study of Ad26.COV2.S vaccination and SARS-CoV-2 variants. Background on the study: It was the COV1001 Ad26.COV2.S trial arm that included the donor. Intramuscular Ad26.COV2.S at 5x10^10 or 1x10^11 viral particles.

Concerning this clone itself: Its target is not known.

Whole-study findings and limits: Measurement of non-spike TCR breadth gave similar results in vaccine and placebo recipients. Reportedly, after vaccination the spike-specific CD8+ and CD4+ T cell responses displayed substantial breadth.

Treatment indicated: some 19 received Ad26.COV2.S at low or high dose, single or two shots; 5 received placebo; per-sample allocation not given. Specimens were obtained on day 63 following the first vaccine or placebo injection. Per the germline V gene, CDR1 is SGDLS and CDR2 is YYNGEE. V was pared by 4 bases and J by 10 bases, with 17 bases between. CDR3 length: 13 amino acids. Assay: immunoSEQ multiplex PCR; the TCRdb copy retains only in-frame clones and omits some. The sample lists around 320,000 clones, 86% seen once, with 1.9% in the top ten. The receptor was isolated from a person between 18 and 65 years old who received the Ad26.COV2.S COVID-19 vaccine or a placebo. Sequencing used peripheral blood, obtained in a trial of Ad26.COV2.S vaccine versus placebo. The chain employs TRBV9 and TRBJ1-1; a possible D gene is TRBD1 (6 bases). CDR3: CASSYPGAGRAFF. CDR3 sequence (DNA): TGTGCCAGCAGCTACCCAGGGGCAGGCCGAGCTTTCTTT.